This TCR beta chain was identified in a study of OX40 agonist ivuxolimab in advanced cancers. Study overall: While on treatment, patients had intravenous ivuxolimab at 0.01 to 10 mg/kg every 2 weeks. Past anti-PD-1, anti-PD-L1 or anti-CTLA-4 therapy was accepted, and roughly 42% had received some.

Autoimmune disease history or systemic immunosuppression was exclusionary. Data came from immunoSEQ multiplex PCR; TCRdb stores just in-frame clones and leaves some out. The sample has roughly 23,000 clones; 77% are singletons. V lost 2 bases and J lost 10, with 10 bases in between. This CDR3 is built from 13 residues. CDR1 SGDLS and CDR2 YYNGEE come from the germline V gene. The chain is built from TRBV9 and TRBJ1-6, with a possible D match to TRBD1 (5 bases). The sample consisted of CD4+ or CD8+ T cells sorted from blood, taken in a trial of the OX40 agonist ivuxolimab. This TCR came from an adult with an advanced solid tumor such as melanoma, head and neck, liver or kidney cancer. Written as DNA, the CDR3 is TGTGCCAGCAGCGTCGACAGTCCCTCACCCCTCCACTTT. This codes for CASSVDSPSPLHF.